These 2 T cell receptor beta chains share one sample of origin, sequenced in a study of blood T cell repertoires in COVID-19. The repertoire was sequenced with immunoSEQ multiplex PCR; TCRdb's copy has only in-frame clones and lacks some. The table has about 15,000 clones, 76% seen once. Sample: peripheral blood. The receptors originated from a man between 70 and 80 years old with active or convalescent COVID-19.

J is TRBJ1-1 and V is TRBV10-1; D is undetermined. Germline lookup yields CDR1 WNHNN and CDR2 SYGVQD (reference sequence). Trimming removed 2 bases from V and 1 base from J, with 5 bases in between. This CDR3 region has 13 residues. The CDR3 loop is CASSEQANTEAFF. CDR3 in DNA: TGCGCCAGCAGTGAGCAGGCGAACACTGAAGCTTTCTTT.

This clone was seen a few times. The rearrangement uses TRBV28 and TRBJ2-1; possibly TRBD1 for D (7 bases). V gave up 5 bases and J gave up 1 base, with 27 bases separating them. There are 20 residues in the CDR3. Per germline, CDR1 MDHEN and CDR2 SYDVKM. The CDR3 DNA reads TGTGCCAGCAGTGAGTTCTTGCGGGACCCTCTCAGGGGGTCCTACAATGAGCAGTTCTTC. Translating it yields CASSEFLRDPLRGSYNEQFF.